This T cell receptor (beta chain) appears in the sequencing data of a study of PD-1 blockade in mismatch repair-deficient tumors. About the study: Patients had over ten mismatch repair-deficient cancer types and were previously treated and progressing. Study-wide results and caveats: After pembrolizumab, tumor-resident clones rose rapidly, then generally contracted before radiologic responses.

PCR or immunohistochemistry showed mismatch repair deficiency in every enrolled patient. A few pembrolizumab responders had their TCRs sequenced. Libraries were prepared by immunoSEQ multiplex PCR; TCRdb keeps only in-frame clonotypes and omits some of them. The repertoire holds roughly 84,000 clones, about 84% seen once, with roughly 2.5% in the top ten. As concerns this clone: Its antigen is unknown.

The J segment lost 3 bases and the V segment lost 7 bases, leaving 6 bases of the junction unmatched. In germline, CDR1 is MNHEY, CDR2 SMNVEV (reference sequence). The CDR3 length is 13 residues. The TCR was taken from an adult with mismatch repair-deficient cancer. This specimen consisted of peripheral blood, obtained 12 weeks after starting pembrolizumab. V is TRBV27 and J is TRBJ2-7, with 7 bases identical to TRBD2. CDR3 in DNA: TGTGCCAGCAAGGGGACGGGAGGCTACGAGCAGTACTTC. It specifies CASKGTGGYEQYF.